A selection of T cell receptor beta chains follows, all from one sample in a study of radiotherapy plus CTLA-4 blockade in lung cancer. The data were produced by immunoSEQ multiplex PCR, yet TCRdb's version contains in-frame clones alone and is incomplete. The sample gives 100,000 or so clones, around 84% of which show up once; more than 20% is in the top ten. This material consisted of peripheral blood, taken from a patient treated with radiotherapy plus ipilimumab. All receptors come from a human donor with non-small cell lung cancer that progressed on radiotherapy plus ipilimumab. Each CDR3 is given with its conserved first and last residue. Size values are once, few and many counts, or a class for expanded clones, and some rows have none.

clone_size	v_call	j_call	cdr3_aa
-	TRBV10-3	TRBJ2-5	CAISESGKETQYF
-	TRBV27	TRBJ2-5	CASSLRQGSVETQYF
-	TRBV28	TRBJ2-1	CASSSGLAGLNEQFF
-	TRBV6-5	TRBJ1-2	CASKGRYNYGYTF
-	TRBV5-4	TRBJ1-1	CASSEAAGNPEAFF
-	TRBV19	TRBJ1-2	CASSIFGQGSYGYTF
-	TRBV7-3	TRBJ2-7	CASSSDWRYEQYF
-	TRBV6-5	TRBJ1-1	CASSYSSTNTEAFF
-	TRBV13	TRBJ2-3	CASSDIAGDTDTQYF
few	TRBV2	TRBJ1-4	CASSEGLGEKLFF